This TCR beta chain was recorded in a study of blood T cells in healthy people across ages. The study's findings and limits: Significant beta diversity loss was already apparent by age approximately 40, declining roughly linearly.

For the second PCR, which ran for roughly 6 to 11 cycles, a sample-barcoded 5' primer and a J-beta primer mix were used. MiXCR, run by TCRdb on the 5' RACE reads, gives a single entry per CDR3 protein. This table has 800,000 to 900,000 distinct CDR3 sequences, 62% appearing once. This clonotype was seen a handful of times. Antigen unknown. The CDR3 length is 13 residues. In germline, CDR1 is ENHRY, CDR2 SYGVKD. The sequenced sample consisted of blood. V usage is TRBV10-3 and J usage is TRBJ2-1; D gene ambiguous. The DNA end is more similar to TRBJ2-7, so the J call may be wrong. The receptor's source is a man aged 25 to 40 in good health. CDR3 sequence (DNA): TGTGCCATCAGTGATGACGGTCTCTACGAGCAGTACTTC. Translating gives CAISDDGLYEQYF.